The 4 T cell receptor beta chains listed next were all sequenced from one sample in a study of blood T cell repertoires in COVID-19. The data were produced by immunoSEQ multiplex PCR, yet TCRdb's version contains in-frame clones alone and is incomplete. This sample has about 400,000 clones; around 84% occur once, and the top ten carry 2.5% to 3.5%. Specimen: peripheral blood. The receptor source for this set is a human donor in a cohort sampled during active COVID-19.

The genes are TRBV19 and TRBJ2-3, with 11 bases fitting TRBD2. V lost 7 bases to trimming and J lost 2 bases; unmatched junction nucleotides: 11. The CDR3 has 17 amino acids. Looked up from germline, CDR1 is LNHDA and CDR2 is SQIVND (reference sequence). CDR3 sequence: CASTPRGLAGLTDTQYF. Written as DNA, the CDR3 is TGTGCCAGTACCCCCCGAGGACTAGCGGGCCTCACAGATACGCAGTATTTT.

The rearrangement uses TRBV7-9 and TRBJ2-2; TRBD2 matches 8 bases. This CDR3 is built from 15 residues. CDR1 is SEHNR, CDR2 FQNEAQ, per germline (reference sequence). The V gene end was trimmed by 6 bases and the J gene end by 1 base; junction bases not matched to a gene: 4. The CDR3 region is CASRRAGGNTGELFF. The CDR3 DNA sequence: TGTGCCAGCAGACGCGCGGGGGGGAACACCGGGGAGCTGTTTTTT.

V usage is TRBV9 and J usage is TRBJ2-2; D is ambiguous. Germline values: CDR1 SGDLS, CDR2 YYNGEE. Between the trimmed V and J ends, which lost 5 bases and 6 bases, there was a span of 14 bases. There are 14 residues in the CDR3. CDR3 in amino acids: CASSGLTESGELFF. In DNA, the CDR3 is TGTGCCAGCAGTGGTTTAACAGAATCCGGGGAGCTGTTTTTT.

This chain links TRBV30 with TRBJ1-2, with 10 nucleotides matching TRBD1. The ends lost 5 bases at V and 4 bases at J; junction bases unmatched: 10. The V gene's germline CDR1 is GTSNPN and CDR2 SVGIG (reference sequence). This CDR3 spans 15 amino acids. The CDR3 spells CAWVIPGTGAYGYTF. The CDR3 DNA follows: TGTGCCTGGGTCATTCCCGGGACAGGGGCCTATGGCTACACCTTC.